The next 29 T cell receptor beta chains were all read from a single sample in a study of CD8 T cells in ankylosing spondylitis. TCRdb reprocessed the 5' RACE reads with MiXCR, giving one entry per CDR3 protein. Of more than 400,000 distinct CDR3 sequences listed, 5.3% are singletons. The study's findings and limits: Ankylosing spondylitis blood appeared to be characterized by a TCR beta motif of eight highly homologous variants.

The antigens of these receptors remain unknown. Sequenced: blood, either unsorted or a sorted T cell fraction (not recorded which). The receptor source for this set is a male donor with ankylosing spondylitis.

This clonotype was seen repeatedly, ten times or more. The J gene is TRBJ1-2, the V gene TRBV6-5; 10 nucleotides align to TRBD1. The CDR3 has 13 residues. Germline values: CDR1 MNHEY, CDR2 SVGAGI. The V segment lost 4 bases and the J segment 7 bases; nucleotides outside the gene matches: 3. The chain's CDR3 is CASSSGQGPGYTF. The CDR3 bases are TGTGCCAGCAGTTCGGGACAGGGGCCTGGCTACACCTTC.

With respect to this clonotype: This may arise from a read error, as a much more abundant clone is one base away. The chain couples TRBV20-1 to TRBJ2-7, with D tentatively TRBD2 (6 bases). CDR1 is DFQATT and CDR2 is SNEGSKA in the germline V gene (reference sequence). V shed 5 bases and J shed 1 base, with 15 bases lying between them. The CDR3 sequence is 14 residues long. CDR3 in amino acids: CSALRLVQSYEQYF. CDR3 bases: TGCAGTGCTCTAAGACTAGTCCAATCCTACGAGCAGTACTTC.

This clonotype has ten or more counts. The chain recombines TRBV5-1 with TRBJ1-4; no clear D gene. Germline CDR1 SGHRS, CDR2 YFSETQ. This CDR3 is 14 amino acids long. Trimming took 0 bases from V and 8 from J, leaving 11 bases between them. The CDR3 DNA sequence: TGCGCCAGCAGCTTGGAATTTCTGCGGGAAAAACTGTTTTTT. Its protein product is CASSLEFLREKLFF.

This clonotype was seen many times. The genes are TRBV21-1 and TRBJ1-1; the table's D gene call, TRBD1, was not cross checked with the DNA. TRBV21-1 is noted as a pseudogene. This CDR3 region has 14 residues. The CDR3 sequence: CASSRQGARTEAFF. CDR3 nucleotide sequence: TGTGCCAGCAGCAGACAGGGGGCACGAACTGAAGCTTTCTTT.

The chain is built from TRBV28 and TRBJ2-1; D not resolved. This CDR3 comprises 14 residues. Looked up from germline, CDR1 is MDHEN and CDR2 is SYDVKM. V was clipped by 3 bases and J by 7 bases, with 13 bases between them. The CDR3 region is CASSFRLGSNEQFF. As DNA, the CDR3 is TGTGCCAGCAGTTTTCGGCTAGGAAGTAATGAGCAGTTCTTC.

At least ten counts were recorded for this clonotype. The genes are TRBV10-3 and TRBJ1-1, with 8 bases that match TRBD1. With V trimmed by 9 bases and J by 5 bases, 5 bases remained unmatched. Germline loops: CDR1 ENHRY, CDR2 SYGVKD. This CDR3 has 12 amino acids. In DNA, the CDR3 is TGTGCCATTCAGGGGGCAGGGACTGAAGCTTTCTTT. Translating it yields CAIQGAGTEAFF.

Ten or more counts support this clonotype. The V call is TRBV7-2, the J call TRBJ2-2, with TRBD2 matching over 12 bases. Per germline, CDR1 SGHTA and CDR2 FQGNSA. The CDR3 length is 16 residues. The ends lost 3 bases at V and 4 bases at J; junction bases unmatched: 3. CDR3 protein: CASSFRLAGATGELFF. The CDR3 bases are TGTGCCAGCAGCTTCCGACTAGCGGGAGCCACCGGGGAGCTGTTTTTT.

This rearrangement joins TRBV6-5 to TRBJ2-2, with TRBD2 matching over 11 bases. Unmatched junction bases numbered 6, after V lost 0 bases and J lost 0 bases. The CDR3 sequence is 19 residues long. Germline V CDR1 and CDR2: MNHEY, SVGAGI. The CDR3 DNA is TGTGCCAGCAGTTACTCGAGAACTAGCGGGAGAACGAACACCGGGGAGCTGTTTTTT. This encodes CASSYSRTSGRTNTGELFF.

This clonotype was detected many times. The CDR3 DNA follows: TGTGCCAGCAGCTGGAACAGGGGGCCCTACGAGCAGTACTTC. It is translated as CASSWNRGPYEQYF. This chain joins TRBV7-8 and TRBJ2-7; 9 bases align to TRBD1. The V gene end was trimmed by 4 bases and the J gene end by 2 bases; junction bases not matched to a gene: 3. This CDR3 region has 14 residues. Germline V gene data show CDR1 as SGHVS and CDR2 as FQNEAQ.

This clonotype was recorded at least ten times. The rearrangement uses TRBV6-2 or TRBV6-3 and TRBJ2-1; D may be TRBD1 or TRBD2 (5 bases each). The CDR3 loop spans 17 amino acids. Germline-derived CDR1 and CDR2 are MNHEY and SVGEGT. V shed 1 base and J shed 4 bases, with 17 bases lying between them. Here the CDR3 reads CASSYFGTARGYNEQFF. The CDR3 DNA follows: TGTGCCAGCAGTTACTTTGGGACGGCTAGAGGTTACAATGAGCAGTTCTTC.

This clonotype turned up a few times. The CDR3 sequence: CASSQGAGPFYNEQFF. DNA for the CDR3: TGCGCCAGCAGCCAAGGAGCGGGGCCGTTCTACAATGAGCAGTTCTTC. J is TRBJ2-1 and V is TRBV4-3; TRBD2 matches 7 bases. The germline CDR1 and CDR2 sequences are LGHNA and YSLEER. V trimming: 1 base; J trimming: 3 bases; junction bases outside the gene matches: 6. CDR3 length equals 16 residues.

This clonotype occurred many times. V gene TRBV20-1 combines with J gene TRBJ2-3; D call uncertain. Germline assignment: CDR1 DFQATT and CDR2 SNEGSKA (reference sequence). The CDR3 is 14 residues long. V lost 6 bases, J lost 4 bases, and 17 bases lay in between. CDR3 DNA sequence: TGCAGTGCAAGACGACCCACCGTCCCAGATACGCAGTATTTT. It encodes CSARRPTVPDTQYF.

This clonotype has at least ten counts. The chain recombines TRBV20-1 with TRBJ2-1; TRBD2 matches 12 bases. Germline V gene lookup returns CDR1 DFQATT and CDR2 SNEGSKA (reference sequence). The CDR3 length is 15 residues. Trimming cost V 0 bases and J 15 bases; bases outside gene matches: 12. The CDR3 DNA is TGCAGTGCTAGAGATATAACTAGCGGGAGGACTACGCTGTTCTTC. Amino acid sequence: CSARDITSGRTTLFF.

V usage is TRBV7-8 and J usage is TRBJ2-1; 7 bases match TRBD2. After removal of 1 base from V and 0 bases from J, the junction contained 3 bases not matched to a gene. The CDR3 runs to 16 residues. Germline V gene lookup returns CDR1 SGHVS and CDR2 FQNEAQ. DNA of the CDR3: TGTGCCAGCAGCTTAGAAGCGGGGCTCTCCTACAATGAGCAGTTCTTC. As protein: CASSLEAGLSYNEQFF.

Many counts were recorded for this clonotype. This sequence joins TRBV28 and TRBJ1-4; 8 nucleotides align to TRBD1. V was clipped by 7 bases and J by 7 bases; unmatched bases: 8. The CDR3 length is 14 residues. Germline V gives CDR1 MDHEN, CDR2 SYDVKM. This CDR3 is CASTRRTGTEKLFF. CDR3 sequence (DNA): TGTGCCAGCACCCGCAGGACAGGGACTGAAAAACTGTTTTTT.

The J gene is TRBJ1-1, the V gene TRBV28, with D perhaps matching TRBD1 (5 bases). V lost 4 bases to trimming and J lost 7 bases, with 10 bases between them. This CDR3 spans 12 amino acids. Germline V gene data show CDR1 as MDHEN and CDR2 as SYDVKM. Here the CDR3 DNA reads TGTGCCAGCAGTTCCGGGACTTTTGAAGCTTTCTTT. This gives the protein CASSSGTFEAFF.

This clonotype was observed at least ten times. The genes are TRBV5-1 and TRBJ2-3, with 10 bases identical to TRBD1. The CDR3 totals 16 residues. The V and J ends lost 4 bases and 3 bases, in that order; junction bases with no gene match: 8. Germline lookup yields CDR1 SGHRS and CDR2 YFSETQ. The chain's CDR3 is CASSLGDRGRTDTQYF. In DNA form, the CDR3 reads TGCGCCAGCAGCCTAGGTGACAGGGGGCGGACAGATACGCAGTATTTT.

This clonotype was found a few times. This chain links TRBV30 with TRBJ2-7; D call uncertain. The V and J ends lost 0 bases and 2 bases respectively, with 8 bases between them. The CDR3 has 13 residues. Germline V gene lookup returns CDR1 GTSNPN and CDR2 SVGIG (reference sequence). Written as DNA, the CDR3 is TGTGCCTGGAGTGTAGCTTGGGCCTACGAGCAGTACTTC. Translated, it gives CAWSVAWAYEQYF.

The chain carries TRBV20-1 and TRBJ1-1; tentatively, D is TRBD1 (5 bases). V lost 2 bases and J lost 1, with 8 bases in between. This CDR3 has 13 residues. Germline-derived CDR1 and CDR2 are DFQATT and SNEGSKA (reference sequence). CDR3 sequence (DNA): TGCAGTGCTAGAAATGACAGGAACACTGAAGCTTTCTTT. It codes for CSARNDRNTEAFF.

The V call is TRBV7-6, the J call TRBJ2-7; 7 bases align to TRBD1. The CDR3 is made up of 15 amino acids. CDR1 and CDR2 (germline): SGHVS, FNYEAQ. V lost 1 base, J lost 4 bases, and 7 bases stayed unmatched. The CDR3 is CASSLGRGGRYEQYF. CDR3 DNA: TGTGCCAGCAGCTTAGGACGAGGGGGCAGGTACGAGCAGTACTTC.

The chain combines TRBV20-1 with TRBJ1-1; D is perhaps TRBD1 (5 bases). Per germline, CDR1 DFQATT and CDR2 SNEGSKA (reference sequence). The length of the CDR3 is 11 residues. V lost 8 bases and J lost 8, with 15 bases in between. CDR3 DNA: TGCAGTCTTAGCACTGCAGGGGAAGCTTTCTTT. It is translated as CSLSTAGEAFF.

This clonotype has at least ten counts. The gene calls are TRBV14 and TRBJ2-7, with 8 bases that match TRBD2. The CDR3 extends over 15 amino acids. The V segment lost 2 bases and the J segment 2 bases; nucleotides outside the gene matches: 5. Germline CDR1 reads SGHDN; CDR2 reads FVKESK. Here the CDR3 DNA reads TGTGCCAGCAGCCAACTGGGGCGGGGGGCCTACGAGCAGTACTTC. It yields the protein CASSQLGRGAYEQYF. The full variable domain, rest sourced from reference TRBV14 and TRBJ2-7, is EAGVTQFPSHSVIEKGQTVTLRCDPISGHDNLYWYRRVMGKEIKFLLHFVKESKQDESGMPNNRFLAERTGGTYSTLKVQPAELEDSGVYFCASSQLGRGAYEQYFGPGTRLTVT.

This clonotype was seen ten or more times. The rearrangement joins TRBV12-3 or TRBV12-4 to TRBJ2-1; no definite D call. The CDR3 spans 14 residues. The V gene lost 1 base and the J gene lost 7 bases, with 11 bases spanning the gap. The CDR3 DNA sequence: TGTGCCAGCAGTTTAGGGGGATCTCGTAATGAGCAGTTCTTC. As protein: CASSLGGSRNEQFF.

This chain joins TRBV7-2 and TRBJ2-1, with 7 bases identical to TRBD2. The CDR3 has 17 amino acids. The V gene's germline CDR1 is SGHTA and CDR2 FQGNSA. Trimming at V came to 1 base and at J to 5 bases, leaving 11 bases not matched to a gene. The CDR3 is CASSLGSGAPFNNEQFF. In nucleotides, the CDR3 is TGTGCCAGCAGCTTAGGCAGCGGGGCCCCCTTTAACAATGAGCAGTTCTTC.

This clonotype has at least ten counts. CDR3 nucleotides: TGTGCCAGCAGCACAGGGGGCGCCGGGGCCAACGTCCTGACTTTC. Translation gives CASSTGGAGANVLTF. This chain joins TRBV28 and TRBJ2-6; 9 positions agree with TRBD1. V lost 6 bases to trimming and J lost 4 bases; unmatched junction nucleotides: 4. Germline lookup yields CDR1 MDHEN and CDR2 SYDVKM. The CDR3 loop spans 15 amino acids.

This clonotype was detected many times. This sequence joins TRBV25-1 and TRBJ1-5; D is ambiguous. Germline V gene lookup returns CDR1 MGHDK and CDR2 SYGVNS. V was cut by 3 bases and J by 7 bases, with 7 bases left in between. There are 12 residues in the CDR3. Here the CDR3 reads CASSDQDQPQHF. The CDR3 region has the DNA TGTGCCAGCAGTGACCAGGACCAGCCCCAGCATTTT.

On this clonotype: Compared with germline, one end of the junction differs, possibly owing to a read error. The genes are TRBV6-1 and TRBJ2-1, with no clear D. CDR3 length: 12 amino acids. Germline V gives CDR1 MNHNS, CDR2 SASEGT. The CDR3 nucleotides are TGTGCCAGCAGGGAAGGATACAATGAGCAGTTCTTC. Translated: CASREGYNEQFF.

This clonotype appeared many times. This sequence joins TRBV5-1 and TRBJ1-1; TRBD1 matches 10 bases. After removal of 0 bases from V and 4 bases from J, the junction contained 3 bases not matched to a gene. This CDR3 is 15 amino acids long. CDR1 is SGHRS and CDR2 is YFSETQ in the germline V gene. The CDR3 here is CASSLDRTGGTEAFF. In DNA, the CDR3 is TGCGCCAGCAGCTTGGATCGGACAGGGGGCACTGAAGCTTTCTTT.

At least ten counts were recorded for this clonotype. The gene calls are TRBV10-3 and TRBJ2-3; 10 bases line up with TRBD1. The CDR3 totals 14 residues. The V gene end was trimmed by 5 bases and the J gene end by 4 bases; junction bases not matched to a gene: 3. Germline V CDR1 and CDR2: ENHRY, SYGVKD. The CDR3 nucleotides read TGTGCCATCAGTTTCGACAGGGGGCCAGATACGCAGTATTTT. This translates into CAISFDRGPDTQYF.